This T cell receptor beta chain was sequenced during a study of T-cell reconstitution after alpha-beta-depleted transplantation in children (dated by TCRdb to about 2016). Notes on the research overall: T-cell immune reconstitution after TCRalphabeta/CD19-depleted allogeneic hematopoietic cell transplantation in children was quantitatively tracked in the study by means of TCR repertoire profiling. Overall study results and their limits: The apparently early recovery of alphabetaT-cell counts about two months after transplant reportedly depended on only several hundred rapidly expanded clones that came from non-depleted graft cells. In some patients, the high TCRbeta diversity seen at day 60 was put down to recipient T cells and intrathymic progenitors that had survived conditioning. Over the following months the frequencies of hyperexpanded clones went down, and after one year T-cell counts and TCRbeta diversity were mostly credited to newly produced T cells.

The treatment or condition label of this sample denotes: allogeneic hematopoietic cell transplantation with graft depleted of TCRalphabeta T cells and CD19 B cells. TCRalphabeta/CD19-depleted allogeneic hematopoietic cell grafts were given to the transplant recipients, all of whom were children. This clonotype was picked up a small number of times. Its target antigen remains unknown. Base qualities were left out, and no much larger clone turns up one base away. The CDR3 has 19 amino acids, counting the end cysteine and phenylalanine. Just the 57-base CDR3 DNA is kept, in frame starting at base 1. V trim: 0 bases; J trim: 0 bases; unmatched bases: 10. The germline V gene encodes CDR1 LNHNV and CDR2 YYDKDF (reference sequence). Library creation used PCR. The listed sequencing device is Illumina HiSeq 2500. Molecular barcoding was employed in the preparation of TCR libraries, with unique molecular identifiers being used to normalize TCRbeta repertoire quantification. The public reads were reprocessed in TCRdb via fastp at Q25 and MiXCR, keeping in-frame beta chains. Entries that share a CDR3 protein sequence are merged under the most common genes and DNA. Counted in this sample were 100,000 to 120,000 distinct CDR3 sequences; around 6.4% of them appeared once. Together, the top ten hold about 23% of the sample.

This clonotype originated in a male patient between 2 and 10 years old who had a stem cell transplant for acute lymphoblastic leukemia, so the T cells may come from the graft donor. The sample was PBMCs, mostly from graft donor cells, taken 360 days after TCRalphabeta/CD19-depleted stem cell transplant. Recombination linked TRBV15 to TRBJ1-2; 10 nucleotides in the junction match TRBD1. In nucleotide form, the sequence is TGTGCCACCAGCAGAGATCCCGGGACAGGGGTGCCAGCTAACTATGGCTACACCTTC. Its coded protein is CATSRDPGTGVPANYGYTF.